This TCR beta chain stems from a study of T cell responses to AZD1222 COVID-19 vaccine. As to this clone: The target antigen is unknown.

Profiling relied on immunoSEQ multiplex PCR, and the TCRdb table lists in-frame clones only, not all of them. The table includes about 270,000 clones, about 94% detected once. Trimming cost V 3 bases and J 4 bases; bases outside gene matches: 5. The CDR3 runs 15 residues. From germline, CDR1 is KGHSH and CDR2 LQKENI. Overall study results and limits: CD4 TCRs covered the whole spike, strongest at regions 160-218 and 743-854. Clonal diversity may have been underestimated, and the donors were mostly white British, with more females than males. None of the repertoires were sampled until the peak T cell response had passed.

Sequenced material: peripheral blood, taken 28 days after the second AZD1222 dose. This TCR derives from an adult who received the AZD1222 COVID-19 vaccine. The gene calls are TRBV18 and TRBJ2-3; 9 bases match TRBD1. The CDR3 region has the DNA TGTGCCAGCTCACCGAGACAGGGGGGCGCAGATACGCAGTATTTT. Translation gives CASSPRQGGADTQYF.